This TCR beta chain is drawn from a study of radiotherapy plus CTLA-4 blockade in lung cancer. Looking at the study overall: Objective responses were seen in 18% of patients, disease control in around 31%.

Notes on the study in general: An expansion of tumor-derived TCR clones occurred in blood after radiotherapy plus ipilimumab. Interferon-beta, together with early blood T cell clone dynamics, reportedly best predicted response.

Produced via immunoSEQ multiplex PCR; TCRdb's table is partial and in-frame only. The data show 75,000 to 100,000 clones, with around 88% seen just once and 4.9% held by the top ten. Those patients who had chemo-refractory metastatic non-small-cell lung cancer were given focal radiation along with CTLA-4 blockade through ipilimumab. This clone is a singleton in its sample. Its antigen is unknown. This sequence was found in a human donor with non-small cell lung cancer that progressed on radiotherapy plus ipilimumab. Source: peripheral blood, taken from a patient treated with radiotherapy plus ipilimumab.

The CDR3 here is CASSPPGTGVNNEQFF. The CDR3 coding sequence is TGTGCCAGCTCACCCCCCGGGACAGGGGTAAACAATGAGCAGTTCTTC. This chain links TRBV18 with TRBJ2-1, with 10 bases aligning to TRBD1. Germline trimming cut 3 bases from V and 5 bases from J; bases unmatched to any gene: 7. This CDR3 spans 16 amino acids. Germline CDR1 reads KGHSH; CDR2 reads LQKENI.